The T cell receptor (beta chain) described here comes from a study of early T cells in non-severe SARS-CoV-2 infection. This clonotype was recorded a few times. TCRdb called the 5' RACE reads again in MiXCR, with one record for every CDR3 protein. Counted here are about 27,000 distinct CDR3 sequences, 5% to 5.5% occurring once; the ten biggest clones make up 0.92%. The CDR3 extends over 15 amino acids. Germline V CDR1 and CDR2: SEHNR, FQNEAQ (reference sequence). The J segment lost 3 bases and the V segment lost 3 bases, leaving 5 bases of the junction unmatched. The sample was whole blood. This chain uses TRBV7-9 with TRBJ2-5; 9 bases match TRBD1. This clonotype was obtained from an adult who was a healthcare worker with PCR-confirmed SARS-CoV-2 infection or an uninfected control (not recorded which). In DNA, the CDR3 is TGTGCCAGCAGCTTGGGACAGGGAAGGGAAGAGACCCAGTACTTC. This codes for CASSLGQGREETQYF.